This T cell receptor (beta chain) originates from a study of radiotherapy plus CTLA-4 blockade in lung cancer. This clone was counted a few times. Clones were sequenced by immunoSEQ multiplex PCR, and TCRdb holds only the in-frame ones, with some missing. Seen here are some 94,000 clones, roughly 80% observed once, and the top ten hold roughly 26%. Germline CDR1 is SGHTA and CDR2 is FQGNSA. The CDR3 sequence is 19 residues long. The J segment lost 1 base and the V segment lost 7 bases, leaving 17 bases of the junction unmatched. The sequence came from a human donor with non-small cell lung cancer that progressed on radiotherapy plus ipilimumab. This chain links TRBV7-2 with TRBJ2-1; 9 bases match TRBD2. The sample consisted of peripheral blood, taken from a patient treated with radiotherapy plus ipilimumab. In nucleotides, the CDR3 is TGTGCCAGCAAATCCCCCGGGTTTAGCGGGAGTGGGTCCTACAATGAGCAGTTCTTC. Amino acids: CASKSPGFSGSGSYNEQFF.